The rows below give T cell receptor beta chains drawn from one sample of a study of blood T cell repertoires in COVID-19. Clones were sequenced by immunoSEQ multiplex PCR, and TCRdb holds only the in-frame ones, with some missing. The sample gives fewer than 200,000 clones, roughly 85% of which show up once; approximately 4% is in the top ten. Sample: PBMCs or T cells enriched from blood (not recorded which). These receptors were obtained from a woman aged 45-65 years who had recovered from COVID-19. Both conserved end residues are part of each CDR3. The size field is filled for only some rows; it gives once, few, many or a size class.

j_call | v_call | clone_size | cdr3_aa
TRBJ1-1 | TRBV10-1 | . | CASSEPRNKRNTEAFF
TRBJ2-3 | TRBV30 | . | CAWSSRGYSTDTQYF
TRBJ2-3 | TRBV28 | . | CASRTRGRGSTDTQYF
TRBJ1-3 | TRBV9 | . | CASSVGASGNTIYF
TRBJ2-1 | TRBV11-3 | . | CASSFSLASGIFEQFF
TRBJ1-6 | TRBV4-1 | once | CASSQEAGTGRNSPLHF
TRBJ1-4 | TRBV2 | . | CASRANREEKLFF
TRBJ1-1 | TRBV9 | . | CASSWAPNTEAFF
TRBJ2-5 | TRBV5-1 | . | CASSPALTGEETQYF
TRBJ1-1 | TRBV9 | . | CASRVTGQEAFF
TRBJ2-6 | TRBV5-6 | . | CASSHPVPGQGSGANVLTF
TRBJ2-1 | TRBV12-3/TRBV12-4 | . | CASSFQGYEQFF